This TCR beta chain stems from a study of shared clonotypes between healthy human individuals. Study-level points and caveats: Larger estimated richness was generally recorded for naive subsets relative to memory subsets.

The CDR3 length is 16 residues. V shed 3 bases, J shed 0 bases, and the junction held 8 bases outside the gene matches. Germline CDR1 SGHRS, CDR2 YFSETQ. In the source study's methods: Filtering was not the same, since immunoSEQ gave junction-only sequences without quality scores. Profiled with immunoSEQ multiplex PCR; TCRdb holds only in-frame clones, not every one. Clonal size and the V and J genes are those of that table, whereas D and trimming came from the DNA. The repertoire holds millions of clones, with over 90% as singletons. Notes on this clone: Its specificity is unknown.

The TCR originated in a young man in good health. Some clones in this sample may be carry-over from other donors' samples. The gene calls are TRBV5-1 and TRBJ2-7, with 8 bases matching TRBD2. Sequencing used naive CD4+ T cells from PBMCs. Subset defined: CD45RA+ positively selected. The CDR3 region is CASSWTTSGSSYEQYF. As DNA, the CDR3 is TGCGCCAGCAGCTGGACTACTAGCGGTAGCTCCTACGAGCAGTACTTC.